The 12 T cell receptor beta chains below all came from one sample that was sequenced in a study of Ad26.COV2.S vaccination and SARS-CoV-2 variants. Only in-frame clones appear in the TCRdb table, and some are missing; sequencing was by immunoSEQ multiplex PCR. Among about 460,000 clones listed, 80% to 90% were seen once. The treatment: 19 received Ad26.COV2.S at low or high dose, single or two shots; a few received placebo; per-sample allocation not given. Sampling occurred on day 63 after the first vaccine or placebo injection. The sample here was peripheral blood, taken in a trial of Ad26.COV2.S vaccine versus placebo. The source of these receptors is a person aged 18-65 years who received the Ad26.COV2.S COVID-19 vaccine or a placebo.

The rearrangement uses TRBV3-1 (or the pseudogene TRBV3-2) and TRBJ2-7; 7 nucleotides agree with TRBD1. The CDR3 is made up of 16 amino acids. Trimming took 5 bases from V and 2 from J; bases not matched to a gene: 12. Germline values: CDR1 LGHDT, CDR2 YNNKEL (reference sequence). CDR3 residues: CASSEGRQGPPYEQYF. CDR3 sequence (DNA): TGTGCCAGCAGCGAAGGCAGACAGGGTCCGCCCTACGAGCAGTACTTC.

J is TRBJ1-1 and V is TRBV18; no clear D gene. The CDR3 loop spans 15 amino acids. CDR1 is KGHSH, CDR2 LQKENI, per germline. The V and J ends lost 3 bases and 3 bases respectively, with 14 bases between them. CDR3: CASSPGSARDTEAFF. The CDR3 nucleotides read TGTGCCAGCTCACCCGGTAGCGCGAGGGACACTGAAGCTTTCTTT.

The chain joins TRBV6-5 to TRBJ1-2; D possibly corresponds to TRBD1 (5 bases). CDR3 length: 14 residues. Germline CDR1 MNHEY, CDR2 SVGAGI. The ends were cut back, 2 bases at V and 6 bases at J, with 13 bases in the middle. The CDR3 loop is CASSYRQGVDGYTF. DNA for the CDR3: TGTGCCAGCAGTTACAGGCAGGGCGTTGATGGCTACACCTTC.

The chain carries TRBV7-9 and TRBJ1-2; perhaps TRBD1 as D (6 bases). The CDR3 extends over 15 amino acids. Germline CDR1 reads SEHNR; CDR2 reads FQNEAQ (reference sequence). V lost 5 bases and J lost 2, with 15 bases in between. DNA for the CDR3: TGTGCCAGCAGCCCGGACGGGACATTAAACTATGGCTACACCTTC. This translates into CASSPDGTLNYGYTF.

CDR3 amino acids: CASSQVPGLAGFYEQYF. The CDR3, as DNA: TGCGCCAGCAGCCAAGTTCCAGGACTAGCGGGATTTTATGAGCAGTACTTC. The V call is TRBV4-1, the J call TRBJ2-7, with 12 bases fitting TRBD2. The J segment lost 7 bases and the V segment lost 1 base, leaving 11 bases of the junction unmatched. From germline, CDR1 is MGHRA and CDR2 YSYEKL. The CDR3 length is 17 residues.

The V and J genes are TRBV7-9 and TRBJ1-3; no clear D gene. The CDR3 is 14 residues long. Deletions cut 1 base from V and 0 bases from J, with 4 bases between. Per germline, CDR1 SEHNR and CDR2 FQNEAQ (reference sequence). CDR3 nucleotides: TGTGCCAGCAGCTTAGTGCCCTCTGGAAACACCATATATTTT. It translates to CASSLVPSGNTIYF. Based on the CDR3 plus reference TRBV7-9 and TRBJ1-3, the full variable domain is DTGVSQNPRHKITKRGQNVTFRCDPISEHNRLYWYRQTLGQGPEFLTYFQNEAQLEKSRLLSDRFSAERPKGSFSTLEIQRTEQGDSAMYLCASSLVPSGNTIYFGEGSWLTVV.

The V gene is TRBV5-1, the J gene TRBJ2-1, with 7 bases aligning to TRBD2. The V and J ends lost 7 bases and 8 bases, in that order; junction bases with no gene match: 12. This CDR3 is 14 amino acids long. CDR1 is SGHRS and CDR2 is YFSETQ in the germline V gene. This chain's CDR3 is CASRTSLATHEQFF. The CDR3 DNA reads TGCGCCAGCCGCACCTCACTAGCGACCCATGAGCAGTTCTTC. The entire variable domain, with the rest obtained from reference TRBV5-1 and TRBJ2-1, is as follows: KAGVTQTPRYLIKTRGQQVTLSCSPISGHRSVSWYQQTPGQGLQFLFEYFSETQRNKGNFPGRFSGRQFSNSRSEMNVSTLELGDSALYLCASRTSLATHEQFFGPGTRLTVL.

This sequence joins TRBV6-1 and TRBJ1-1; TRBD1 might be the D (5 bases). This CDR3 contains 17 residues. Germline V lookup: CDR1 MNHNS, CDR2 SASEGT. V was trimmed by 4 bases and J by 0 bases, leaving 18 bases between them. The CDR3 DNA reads TGTGCCAGCAGTGCAAACCCTCGGACATATATGAACACTGAAGCTTTCTTT. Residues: CASSANPRTYMNTEAFF.

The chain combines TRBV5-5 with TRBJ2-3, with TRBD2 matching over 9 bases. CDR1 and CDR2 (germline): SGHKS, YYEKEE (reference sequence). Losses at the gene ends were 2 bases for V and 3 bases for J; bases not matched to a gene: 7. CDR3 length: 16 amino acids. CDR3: CASSLPGTSLTDTQYF. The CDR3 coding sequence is TGTGCCAGCAGCTTACCCGGGACTAGCCTTACAGATACGCAGTATTTT.

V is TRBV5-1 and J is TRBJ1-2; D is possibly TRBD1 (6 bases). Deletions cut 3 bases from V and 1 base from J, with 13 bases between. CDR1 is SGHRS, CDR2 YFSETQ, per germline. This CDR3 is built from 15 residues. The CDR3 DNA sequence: TGCGCCAGCAGCTCGACAGGAGACGATAACTATGGCTACACCTTC. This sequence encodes CASSSTGDDNYGYTF.

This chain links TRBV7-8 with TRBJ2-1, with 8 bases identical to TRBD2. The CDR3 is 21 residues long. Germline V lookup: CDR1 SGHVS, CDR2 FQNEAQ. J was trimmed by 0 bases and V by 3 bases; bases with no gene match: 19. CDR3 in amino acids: CASSFHPGLGVGEDSYNEQFF. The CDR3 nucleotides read TGTGCCAGCAGCTTTCATCCGGGACTAGGAGTGGGAGAGGACTCCTACAATGAGCAGTTCTTC.

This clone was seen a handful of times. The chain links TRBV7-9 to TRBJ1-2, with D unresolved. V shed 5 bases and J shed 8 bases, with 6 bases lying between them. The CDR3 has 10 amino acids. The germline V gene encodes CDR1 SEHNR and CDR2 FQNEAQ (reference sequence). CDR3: CASSEGGYTF. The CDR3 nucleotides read TGTGCCAGCAGCGAAGGGGGCTACACCTTC.